Presented here are 12 T cell receptor beta chains from one specimen sequenced in a study of shared clonotypes between healthy human individuals. TCRdb's copy holds only in-frame clones and misses some; the assay was immunoSEQ multiplex PCR. The sample consists of about 700,000 clones, under 80% of them appearing once. Sample: memory CD4+ T cells sorted from blood. Subset denoted: CD45RA-negative fraction. The receptors come from a young woman in good health.

The genes are TRBV5-4 and TRBJ2-1; 11 positions match TRBD2. J gave up 4 bases and V 3 bases, and 3 bases lay outside the gene matches. The length of the CDR3 is 15 residues. In germline, CDR1 is SGHNT, CDR2 YYREEE (reference sequence). The CDR3 sequence is CASSSLAGGYNEQFF. The CDR3 DNA is TGTGCCAGCAGCTCCCTAGCGGGAGGATACAATGAGCAGTTCTTC.

J is TRBJ2-7 and V is TRBV19; TRBD1 aligns across 8 bases. The germline CDR1 and CDR2 sequences are LNHDA and SQIVND (reference sequence). The CDR3 loop spans 13 amino acids. V lost 4 bases and J lost 3; bases outside the gene matches: 2. CDR3 residues: CASSSDRGYEQYF. The CDR3 DNA sequence: TGTGCCAGTAGTAGTGACAGGGGCTACGAGCAGTACTTC.

J is TRBJ1-1 and V is TRBV29-1; D is unclear. Per germline, CDR1 SQVTM and CDR2 ANQGSEA. This CDR3 is 13 amino acids long. CDR3 nucleotide sequence: TGCACCGTACAAAGTCCGGAGAACACTGAAGCTTTCTTT. Protein: CTVQSPENTEAFF.

The chain uses TRBV7-9 and TRBJ2-2, with D hard to call. Germline V gives CDR1 SEHNR, CDR2 FQNEAQ (reference sequence). CDR3 length: 14 residues. V was cut by 3 bases and J by 8 bases, with 13 bases left in between. The CDR3: CASSFASILGELFF. The CDR3 DNA follows: TGTGCCAGCAGCTTTGCCAGTATCCTGGGGGAGCTGTTTTTT.

This clone showed up just a few times. J is TRBJ2-7 and V is TRBV5-6, with D tentatively TRBD1 (5 bases). The V end lost 2 bases, the J end lost 12 bases, and 15 bases lay between the germline ends. Germline V lookup: CDR1 SGHDT, CDR2 YYEEEE. There are 12 residues in the CDR3. The CDR3 region has the DNA TGTGCCAGCAGCTTATCAACAGGAGCGCCGTACTTC. Its protein is CASSLSTGAPYF.

The V gene is TRBV7-9, the J gene TRBJ2-7; D call uncertain. The CDR3 runs 16 residues. V was pared by 1 base and J by 0 bases, with 13 bases between. Germline loops: CDR1 SEHNR, CDR2 FQNEAQ (reference sequence). The CDR3 loop is CASSLGRTLSSYEQYF. DNA for the CDR3: TGTGCCAGCAGCTTAGGAAGGACGTTAAGCTCCTACGAGCAGTACTTC.

This clone has a handful of counts. V usage is TRBV30 and J usage is TRBJ2-5; D is unresolved. The assigned J gene may be wrong: the sequence end matches TRBJ2-7 better. The CDR3 runs 15 residues. Germline assignment: CDR1 GTSNPN and CDR2 SVGIG (reference sequence). CDR3 loop: CAWSGVGRNSYEQYF. The CDR3 DNA reads TGTGCCTGGAGTGGGGTCGGTCGGAACTCCTACGAGCAGTACTTC.

This chain uses TRBV2 with TRBJ2-3; 7 nucleotides align to TRBD2. Germline V gene lookup returns CDR1 SNHLY and CDR2 FYNNEI. Germline trimming cut 4 bases from V and 6 bases from J; bases unmatched to any gene: 10. The length of the CDR3 is 15 residues. CDR3 sequence: CASSAGSGKADTQYF. CDR3 coding DNA: TGTGCCAGCAGTGCCGGGAGCGGGAAGGCGGATACGCAGTATTTT.

This clone was counted a single time. The gene calls are TRBV2 and TRBJ2-2; 9 nucleotides match TRBD2. Germline lookup yields CDR1 SNHLY and CDR2 FYNNEI. After removal of 2 bases from V and 8 bases from J, the junction contained 12 bases not matched to a gene. This CDR3 spans 17 amino acids. DNA of the CDR3: TGTGCCAGCAGTGAATGGGGAGCGGGAGGCTCGAAAGGGGAGCTGTTTTTT. This sequence encodes CASSEWGAGGSKGELFF.

This chain uses TRBV5-1 with TRBJ1-1; tentatively, D is TRBD1 (6 bases). This CDR3 is 14 amino acids long. Trimming left V 4 bases short and J 2 bases short, with 12 bases between. Per the germline V gene, CDR1 is SGHRS and CDR2 is YFSETQ. In DNA form, the CDR3 reads TGCGCCAGCAGCACAGGGTCAATAAACACTGAAGCTTTCTTT. It yields the protein CASSTGSINTEAFF. Filled out from reference TRBV5-1 and TRBJ1-1, the complete variable domain reads KAGVTQTPRYLIKTRGQQVTLSCSPISGHRSVSWYQQTPGQGLQFLFEYFSETQRNKGNFPGRFSGRQFSNSRSEMNVSTLELGDSALYLCASSTGSINTEAFFGQGTRLTVV.

The chain carries TRBV27 and TRBJ2-7; D is undetermined. The V gene lost 6 bases and the J gene lost 7 bases, with 19 bases spanning the gap. The CDR3 covers 14 residues. Germline V CDR1 and CDR2: MNHEY, SMNVEV (reference sequence). CDR3 in DNA: TGTGCCAGCAGCCCACGACACGGCCCCCGAGAGCAGTACTTC. Protein product: CASSPRHGPREQYF.

The CDR3 nucleotides are TGCAGTGCTAGCAAGTTCGAGACCCAGTACTTC. This translates into CSASKFETQYF. V gene TRBV20-1 combines with J gene TRBJ2-5, with D hard to call. Germline CDR1 reads DFQATT; CDR2 reads SNEGSKA (reference sequence). CDR3 length: 11 residues. V lost 3 bases and J lost 5, with 7 bases in between.